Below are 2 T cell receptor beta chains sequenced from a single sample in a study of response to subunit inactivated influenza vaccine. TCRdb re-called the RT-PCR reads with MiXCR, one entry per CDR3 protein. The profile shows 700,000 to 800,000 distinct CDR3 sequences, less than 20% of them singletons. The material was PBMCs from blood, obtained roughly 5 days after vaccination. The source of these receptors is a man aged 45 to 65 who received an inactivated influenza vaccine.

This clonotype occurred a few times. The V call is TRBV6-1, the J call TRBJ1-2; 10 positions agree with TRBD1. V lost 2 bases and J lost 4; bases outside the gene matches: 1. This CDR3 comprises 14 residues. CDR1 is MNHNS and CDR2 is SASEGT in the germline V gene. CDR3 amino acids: CASSERTGGYGYTF. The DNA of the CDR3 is TGTGCCAGCAGTGAACGGACAGGGGGCTATGGCTACACCTTC.

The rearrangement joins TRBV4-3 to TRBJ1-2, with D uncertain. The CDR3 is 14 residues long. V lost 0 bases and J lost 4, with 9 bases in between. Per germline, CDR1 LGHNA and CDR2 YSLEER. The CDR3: CASSQDQAGYGYTF. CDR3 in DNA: TGCGCCAGCAGCCAAGACCAGGCCGGCTATGGCTACACCTTC.